Shown below are 15 T cell receptor beta chains from a single sample sequenced in a study of vaccination effects on CD4 cells after COVID-19. TCRdb's table, derived via immunoSEQ multiplex PCR, lists solely in-frame clones and lacks some. Here the sample spans approximately 38,000 clones, about 62% being singletons. The culture ran for around nine days, and then CD4+ T cells were isolated. Two doses of BNT162b2 or mRNA-1273 vaccine were administered to participants. No antigen has been identified for these receptors. Sample: CD4+ T cells from PBMCs cultured without peptide, taken after COVID-19 vaccination. The receptor source for this set is a human donor who received a COVID-19 vaccine.

The rearrangement uses TRBV10-3 and TRBJ1-1; a possible D gene is TRBD1 (5 bases). The V end lost 6 bases, the J end lost 10 bases, and 12 bases lay between the germline ends. Germline CDR1 is ENHRY and CDR2 is SYGVKD. This CDR3 region has 11 residues. CDR3 sequence reads: CAIRNRDSAFF. The CDR3 DNA is TGTGCCATCAGAAACCGGGACTCAGCTTTCTTT.

The rearrangement links TRBV10-1 to TRBJ2-1; D is ambiguous. V was pared by 6 bases and J by 7 bases, with 13 bases between. The CDR3 runs 13 residues. The germline V gene encodes CDR1 WNHNN and CDR2 SYGVQD (reference sequence). CDR3 region: CASSYSIPNEQFF. CDR3 nucleotide sequence: TGCGCCAGCAGCTATTCTATTCCGAATGAGCAGTTCTTC.

The rearrangement joins TRBV27 to TRBJ2-7; no firm D call. Germline V gives CDR1 MNHEY, CDR2 SMNVEV (reference sequence). CDR3 length: 15 residues. Trimming stripped 5 bases from V and 0 bases from J, with 14 bases between. CDR3 residues: CASSKRVGPSYEQYF. As DNA, the CDR3 is TGTGCCAGCAGTAAAAGGGTCGGGCCCTCCTACGAGCAGTACTTC.

The chain joins TRBV6-2 or TRBV6-3 to TRBJ2-1; TRBD1 matches 8 bases. CDR3 length: 17 amino acids. With 0 bases clipped from V and 3 bases from J, the junction kept 7 bases outside the gene matches. CDR1 is MNHEY, CDR2 SVGEGT, per germline. The CDR3 DNA is TGTGCCAGCAGTTACTCCCCGCCAGGGGGCGTCTACAATGAGCAGTTCTTC. Protein: CASSYSPPGGVYNEQFF.

The chain carries TRBV5-1 and TRBJ1-5; tentatively, D is TRBD1 (5 bases). Deletions cut 1 base from V and 4 bases from J, with 12 bases between. The CDR3 loop spans 15 amino acids. From germline, CDR1 is SGHRS and CDR2 YFSETQ. CDR3 nucleotide sequence: TGCGCCAGCAGCTTGATGGGGGAGCGGAATCAGCCCCAGCATTTT. This translates into CASSLMGERNQPQHF.

The chain combines TRBV18 with TRBJ2-1; 8 bases match TRBD1. This CDR3 has 14 amino acids. The V gene's germline CDR1 is KGHSH and CDR2 LQKENI. V dropped 1 base and J dropped 13; count of bases not matched to a gene: 9. The CDR3 region has the DNA TGTGCCAGCTCACCACACCGAACCGGGACAGGCCAGTTCTTC. As protein: CASSPHRTGTGQFF. Variable domain in full (rest from reference TRBV18 and TRBJ2-1): NAGVMQNPRHLVRRRGQEARLRCSPMKGHSHVYWYRQLPEEGLKFMVYLQKENIIDESGMPKERFSAEFPKEGPSILRIQQVVRGDSAAYFCASSPHRTGTGQFFGPGTRLTVL.

This chain joins TRBV4-1 and TRBJ1-2; no reliable D call. Germline CDR1 reads MGHRA; CDR2 reads YSYEKL. V shed 0 bases and J shed 3 bases, with 8 bases lying between them. The CDR3 sequence is 14 residues long. This chain's CDR3 is CASSQDGRDYGYTF. The CDR3 DNA reads TGCGCCAGCAGCCAAGATGGCAGAGACTATGGCTACACCTTC.

The CDR3 DNA reads as TGTGCCAGCAGCTTAGAGAGCCTGACCGGCGGGGGGCGAGAGACCCAGTACTTC. Its protein is CASSLESLTGGGRETQYF. V usage is TRBV7-2 and J usage is TRBJ2-5, with 8 bases that match TRBD2. In germline, CDR1 is SGHTA, CDR2 FQGNSA. The CDR3 has 18 amino acids. The J segment lost 4 bases and the V segment lost 1 base, leaving 14 bases of the junction unmatched.

The J gene is TRBJ2-1, the V gene TRBV6-1; TRBD2 might be the D (7 bases). The CDR3 is made up of 16 amino acids. The germline V and J ends were trimmed by 4 bases and 2 bases, with 15 bases remaining between them. Germline lookup yields CDR1 MNHNS and CDR2 SASEGT. This CDR3 reads CASSAEGGLPYNEQFF. DNA for the CDR3: TGTGCCAGCAGTGCCGAGGGGGGGCTCCCCTACAATGAGCAGTTCTTC.

The CDR3 here is CASSGQGGMSNQPQHF. In DNA form, the CDR3 reads TGTGCCAGCAGTGGACAGGGAGGTATGAGCAATCAGCCCCAGCATTTT. The chain links TRBV2 to TRBJ1-5, with TRBD1 matching 7 bases. After removal of 4 bases from V and 1 base from J, the junction contained 7 bases not matched to a gene. Germline CDR1 SNHLY, CDR2 FYNNEI. The CDR3 covers 16 residues.

CDR3 residues: CASSPAGANVLTF. The CDR3 region has the DNA TGTGCCAGCTCACCCGCTGGGGCCAACGTCCTGACTTTC. The chain employs TRBV18 and TRBJ2-6; D gene unclear. V was trimmed by 3 bases and J by 2 bases, leaving 2 bases between them. From germline, CDR1 is KGHSH and CDR2 LQKENI. The CDR3 sequence is 13 residues long.

The V gene is TRBV11-2, the J gene TRBJ2-1; tentative D call: TRBD2 (6 bases). This CDR3 has 13 residues. V dropped 5 bases and J dropped 7 bases, with 12 bases sitting between them. Germline V lookup: CDR1 SGHAT, CDR2 FQNNGV. The CDR3 DNA sequence: TGTGCCAGCAGCCCCCCGGGGGTAAATGAGCAGTTCTTC. Translated: CASSPPGVNEQFF.

The chain recombines TRBV5-1 with TRBJ2-7, with 7 bases that match TRBD1. CDR3 length equals 15 residues. Germline trimming cut 0 bases from V and 5 bases from J; bases unmatched to any gene: 8. Germline loops: CDR1 SGHRS, CDR2 YFSETQ. The CDR3 sequence: CASSLVGGNGDEQYF. For the CDR3, the DNA is TGCGCCAGCAGCTTGGTAGGGGGCAACGGGGACGAGCAGTACTTC.

The chain carries TRBV4-1 and TRBJ1-5; D might be TRBD1 (5 bases). Germline CDR1 MGHRA, CDR2 YSYEKL. CDR3 size: 18 residues. The germline V and J ends were trimmed by 0 bases and 2 bases, with 17 bases remaining between them. The CDR3: CASSQDGGFGRRNQPQHF. For the CDR3, the DNA is TGCGCCAGCAGCCAAGATGGGGGATTTGGCCGTCGCAATCAGCCCCAGCATTTT.

This chain joins TRBV10-1 and TRBJ2-1, with 8 bases fitting TRBD2. Germline V gene lookup returns CDR1 WNHNN and CDR2 SYGVQD (reference sequence). V gave up 2 bases and J gave up 6 bases; unmatched junction bases: 9. CDR3 length equals 16 residues. The DNA for the CDR3 is TGCGCCAGCAGTGAGAGAAGAGCGGGAGTTTCCAATGAGCAGTTCTTC. Translation: CASSERRAGVSNEQFF.